This passage covers 31 T cell receptor beta chains from one sample sequenced in a study of CD8 T cells in ankylosing spondylitis. Their antigens are not known. Whole-study findings and limits: A TCR beta motif of fewer than ten highly homologous variants seemed to mark ankylosing spondylitis blood.

TCRdb processed the 5' RACE reads anew with MiXCR; each CDR3 protein has one entry. The sample includes under 450,000 distinct CDR3 sequences, approximately 17% of them seen just once. Specimen: blood, either unsorted or a sorted T cell fraction (not recorded which). Every receptor here comes from a male donor with ankylosing spondylitis.

This clonotype was found a few times. V usage is TRBV15 and J usage is TRBJ2-3, with 9 bases fitting TRBD1. J was trimmed by 2 bases and V by 0 bases; bases with no gene match: 9. The CDR3 sequence is 18 residues long. In germline, CDR1 is LNHNV, CDR2 YYDKDF (reference sequence). CDR3 sequence reads: CATSRDLGTGSTTDTQYF. CDR3 sequence (DNA): TGTGCCACCAGCAGAGATCTCGGGACAGGGTCAACCACAGATACGCAGTATTTT.

The chain uses TRBV5-1 and TRBJ1-2, with 10 bases matching TRBD1. In germline, CDR1 is SGHRS, CDR2 YFSETQ. The junction had 7 bases not matched to a gene; V was cut back by 4 bases and J by 7 bases. The CDR3 loop spans 14 amino acids. CDR3 sequence (DNA): TGCGCCAGCAGCCTTGGACAGGGGGGCAGTGGCTACACCTTC. This gives the protein CASSLGQGGSGYTF.

The CDR3 region is CASSYPGLGDEQYF. In DNA, the CDR3 is TGTGCCAGCAGTTACCCTGGACTAGGTGACGAGCAGTACTTC. This chain links TRBV6-2 or TRBV6-3 with TRBJ2-7; 7 bases align to TRBD2. Germline CDR1 reads MNHEY; CDR2 reads SVGEGT. The junction had 6 bases not matched to a gene; V was cut back by 2 bases and J by 5 bases. The CDR3 has 14 amino acids.

This clonotype was counted only a few times. The chain links TRBV20-1 to TRBJ1-3, with D uncertain. From germline, CDR1 is DFQATT and CDR2 SNEGSKA (reference sequence). Trimming took off 5 bases at V and 3 bases at J, with 11 bases between the two ends. The CDR3 runs 13 residues. CDR3: CSALTGVGNTIYF. CDR3 nucleotides: TGCAGTGCTTTAACTGGGGTTGGAAACACCATATATTTT.

V usage is TRBV10-3 and J usage is TRBJ2-3; 9 bases agree with TRBD2. CDR3 length: 16 residues. Germline V gene data show CDR1 as ENHRY and CDR2 as SYGVKD. Unmatched junction bases numbered 7, after V lost 4 bases and J lost 2 bases. CDR3 sequence: CAISGLAVGSTDTQYF. In DNA form, the CDR3 reads TGTGCCATCAGTGGACTAGCGGTTGGGTCCACAGATACGCAGTATTTT.

This clonotype was observed many times. The CDR3 loop reads CASSWARGAEAFF. CDR3 nucleotides: TGCGCCAGCAGCTGGGCCCGAGGGGCTGAAGCTTTCTTT. V and J are TRBV5-1 and TRBJ1-1; tentative D call: TRBD1 (5 bases). The CDR3 runs 13 residues. V lost 3 bases to trimming and J lost 6 bases, with 12 bases between them. Germline V CDR1 and CDR2: SGHRS, YFSETQ.

The sample holds a few counts of this clonotype. This chain's CDR3 is CASSYEHPLDTQYF. CDR3 DNA: TGTGCCAGCAGTTACGAACATCCCTTGGATACGCAGTATTTT. The V gene is TRBV6-2 or TRBV6-3, the J gene TRBJ2-3; D ambiguous. Germline V gene sequence: CDR1 MNHEY, CDR2 SVGEGT. Trimming left V 2 bases short and J 6 bases short, with 12 bases between. The CDR3 loop spans 14 amino acids.

The chain couples TRBV12-3 or TRBV12-4 to TRBJ1-1, with unresolved D. Deletions cut 6 bases from V and 3 bases from J, with 5 bases between. The CDR3 loop spans 11 amino acids. The CDR3 sequence: CASSYDTEAFF. CDR3 DNA sequence: TGTGCCAGCAGCTACGACACTGAAGCTTTCTTT.

V gene TRBV5-1 combines with J gene TRBJ2-1, with a possible D match to TRBD2 (5 bases). Germline CDR1 and CDR2: SGHRS and YFSETQ. V dropped 2 bases and J dropped 1 base, with 10 bases sitting between them. The CDR3 extends over 15 amino acids. CDR3 region: CASSFPSSSYNEQFF. The CDR3 nucleotides read TGCGCCAGCAGCTTTCCTAGCTCTTCCTACAATGAGCAGTTCTTC.

This clonotype turned up a few times. The genes are TRBV28 and TRBJ2-3; 7 bases are shared with TRBD1. This CDR3 region has 16 residues. Per the germline V gene, CDR1 is MDHEN and CDR2 is SYDVKM. V lost 5 bases to trimming and J lost 6 bases; unmatched junction nucleotides: 14. The CDR3, as DNA: TGTGCCAGCAGTCCCGGGGTGGACAGGAGGACCGATACGCAGTATTTT. This translates into CASSPGVDRRTDTQYF.

This clonotype was counted only a few times. The chain uses TRBV27 and TRBJ2-3; D not resolved. V was cut by 2 bases and J by 2 bases, with 8 bases left in between. CDR3 length equals 14 residues. Germline CDR1 reads MNHEY; CDR2 reads SMNVEV (reference sequence). The DNA for the CDR3 is TGTGCCAGCAGTTTACAAACCGTCACAGATACGCAGTATTTT. This codes for CASSLQTVTDTQYF.

The table lists this clonotype with a few counts. V and J are TRBV5-5 and TRBJ1-5, with D possibly matching TRBD1 (6 bases). Looked up from germline, CDR1 is SGHKS and CDR2 is YYEKEE (reference sequence). Trimming left V 1 base short and J 5 bases short, with 16 bases between. The CDR3 sequence is 16 residues long. The DNA for the CDR3 is TGTGCCAGCAGCTTGTACGGGGGCGGTTTGGATCAGCCCCAGCATTTT. Translating it yields CASSLYGGGLDQPQHF.

The chain uses TRBV5-1 and TRBJ1-6, with D unclear. This CDR3 contains 15 residues. Looked up from germline, CDR1 is SGHRS and CDR2 is YFSETQ. Deletions cut 3 bases from V and 11 bases from J, with 18 bases between. This chain's CDR3 is CASSYREGPPTPLHF. CDR3 sequence (DNA): TGCGCCAGCAGCTACCGGGAGGGTCCCCCGACACCCCTCCACTTT.

This clonotype was found a few times. The chain is built from TRBV30 and TRBJ2-1; 8 bases fit TRBD2. The CDR3 is made up of 15 amino acids. Looked up from germline, CDR1 is GTSNPN and CDR2 is SVGIG (reference sequence). Losses at the gene ends were 1 base for V and 7 bases for J; bases not matched to a gene: 9. CDR3 amino acids: CAWSGTGGPGNEQFF. As DNA, the CDR3 is TGTGCCTGGAGTGGAACGGGGGGGCCGGGGAATGAGCAGTTCTTC.

V is TRBV7-2 and J is TRBJ2-5; D gene ambiguous. CDR1 and CDR2 (germline): SGHTA, FQGNSA. The CDR3 runs to 15 residues. V was clipped by 2 bases and J by 8 bases, with 18 bases between them. CDR3 sequence: CASSLRFVSGPTQYF. CDR3 sequence (DNA): TGTGCCAGCAGCTTAAGATTTGTGTCCGGGCCAACCCAGTACTTC.

This clonotype occurred a few times. This sequence joins TRBV19 and TRBJ2-1; 8 nucleotides align to TRBD1. The length of the CDR3 is 16 residues. J was trimmed by 3 bases and V by 7 bases; bases with no gene match: 11. The germline V gene encodes CDR1 LNHDA and CDR2 SQIVND (reference sequence). CDR3 protein: CASTQGGTGGYNEQFF. The DNA for the CDR3 is TGTGCCAGTACCCAAGGAGGGACAGGCGGCTACAATGAGCAGTTCTTC. Full variable domain (rest looked up from reference TRBV19 and TRBJ2-1): DGGITQSPKYLFRKEGQNVTLSCEQNLNHDAMYWYRQDPGQGLRLIYYSQIVNDFQKGDIAEGYSVSREKKESFPLTVTSAQKNPTAFYLCASTQGGTGGYNEQFFGPGTRLTVL.

This clonotype was detected only a few times. The gene calls are TRBV6-1 and TRBJ2-2; 9 bases agree with TRBD1. Germline V gene data show CDR1 as MNHNS and CDR2 as SASEGT. The V segment lost 7 bases and the J segment 5 bases; nucleotides outside the gene matches: 8. CDR3 length: 15 amino acids. DNA of the CDR3: TGTGCCAGCATGCGGGACAGGGTTTCGACCGGGGAGCTGTTTTTT. This sequence encodes CASMRDRVSTGELFF.

In its sample, this clonotype was seen a few times. The rearrangement joins TRBV28 to TRBJ2-7; tentatively, D is TRBD1 (6 bases). From germline, CDR1 is MDHEN and CDR2 SYDVKM. The CDR3 is 13 residues long. V lost 3 bases and J 3 bases, leaving 9 bases between the germline ends. CDR3 nucleotides: TGTGCCAGCAGTTTGACAGGAATCTACGAGCAGTACTTC. Its translation: CASSLTGIYEQYF. Together with reference TRBV28 and TRBJ2-7, the CDR3 gives the full variable domain: DVKVTQSSRYLVKRTGEKVFLECVQDMDHENMFWYRQDPGLGLRLIYFSYDVKMKEKGDIPEGYSVSREKKERFSLILESASTNQTSMYLCASSLTGIYEQYFGPGTRLTVT.

This clonotype was observed a handful of times. The chain couples TRBV7-8 to TRBJ2-2; TRBD1 agrees at 7 bases. CDR3 length: 14 residues. V lost 9 bases, J lost 6 bases, and 10 bases stayed unmatched. Germline V lookup: CDR1 SGHVS, CDR2 FQNEAQ. CDR3 in DNA: TGTGCCAGTCTCACAGGGGTTGAGGCCGGGGAGCTGTTTTTT. Translated, it gives CASLTGVEAGELFF. Looking up the rest from reference TRBV7-8 and TRBJ2-2 gives the full variable domain: GAGVSQSPRYKVAKRGQDVALRCDPISGHVSLFWYQQALGQGPEFLTYFQNEAQLDKSGLPSDRFFAERPEGSVSTLKIQRTQQEDSAVYLCASLTGVEAGELFFGEGSRLTVL.

This clonotype was detected a few times. V gene TRBV20-1 combines with J gene TRBJ2-1; TRBD2 might be the D (6 bases). V lost 6 bases and J 4 bases, leaving 19 bases between the germline ends. The V gene's germline CDR1 is DFQATT and CDR2 SNEGSKA (reference sequence). The CDR3 covers 15 residues. The CDR3 nucleotides read TGCAGTGCCAACCCCGCGGGGCTGCTTTACAATGAGCAGTTCTTC. Encoded protein: CSANPAGLLYNEQFF.

The chain links TRBV7-9 to TRBJ1-6; TRBD1 is a possible D gene (5 bases). CDR3 length: 17 residues. V gave up 1 base and J gave up 4 bases, with 14 bases separating them. Germline V CDR1 and CDR2: SEHNR, FQNEAQ (reference sequence). CDR3: CASSLGTGTEYNSPLHF. DNA for the CDR3: TGTGCCAGCAGCTTAGGTACCGGGACGGAATATAATTCACCCCTCCACTTT.

This clonotype was observed at least ten times. The V gene is TRBV29-1, the J gene TRBJ2-3, with 8 bases fitting TRBD2. CDR1 and CDR2 from the germline V gene are SQVTM and ANQGSEA. CDR3 size: 13 residues. V trimming: 8 bases; J trimming: 6 bases; junction bases outside the gene matches: 10. The CDR3 loop reads CSFSRGAKDTQYF. The CDR3 nucleotides are TGCAGCTTTTCGCGGGGGGCCAAGGATACGCAGTATTTT.

The chain has TRBV7-9 and TRBJ2-1; D unclear. The CDR3 is made up of 15 amino acids. The germline V gene has CDR1 SEHNR and CDR2 FQNEAQ (reference sequence). V was trimmed by 3 bases and J by 2 bases, leaving 11 bases between them. In DNA form, the CDR3 reads TGTGCCAGCAGCTTGGCCGTAGGGCCCTACAATGAGCAGTTCTTC. Protein: CASSLAVGPYNEQFF.

The chain links TRBV6-1 to TRBJ2-1, with 7 bases matching TRBD1. Germline values: CDR1 MNHNS, CDR2 SASEGT. The CDR3 totals 15 residues. J was trimmed by 4 bases and V by 5 bases; bases with no gene match: 8. Written as DNA, the CDR3 is TGTGCCAGCAGTCCGGACAGGCGACTTTACAATGAGCAGTTCTTC. This codes for CASSPDRRLYNEQFF.

The chain carries TRBV3-1 and TRBJ1-2, with D unresolved. The CDR3 is 16 amino acids. Between the trimmed V and J ends, which lost 0 bases and 8 bases, there was a span of 19 bases. CDR1 and CDR2 from the germline V gene are LGHDT and YNNKEL (reference sequence). The DNA for the CDR3 is TGTGCCAGCAGCCAAGATCGGGTGCAGCTATCCAGGGGCTACACCTTC. It specifies CASSQDRVQLSRGYTF.

The chain employs TRBV23-1 and TRBJ2-1; TRBD1 aligns across 10 bases. TRBV23-1 belongs to the ORF category, with a function that is uncertain. The V segment lost 3 bases and the J segment 7 bases; nucleotides outside the gene matches: 9. This CDR3 contains 16 residues. DNA of the CDR3: TGCGCCAGCAGTCATCCGACAGGGGGCAATTGGAATGAGCAGTTCTTC. This encodes CASSHPTGGNWNEQFF.

This clonotype appeared a few times. This sequence joins TRBV30 and TRBJ1-3, with D perhaps matching TRBD1 (6 bases). V was shortened by 1 base and J by 0 bases, with 10 bases between the two germline ends. The CDR3 runs to 15 residues. Germline V gene data show CDR1 as GTSNPN and CDR2 as SVGIG (reference sequence). The CDR3 reads CAWSAGAYSGNTIYF. Written as DNA, the CDR3 is TGTGCCTGGAGTGCAGGGGCCTACTCTGGAAACACCATATATTTT.

This chain links TRBV7-2 with TRBJ2-2; D is uncertain. The CDR3 covers 12 residues. The V and J ends lost 3 bases and 3 bases respectively, with 2 bases between them. The germline gives CDR1 SGHTA, CDR2 FQGNSA. The CDR3 sequence is CASSFYTGELFF. The CDR3 DNA is TGTGCCAGCAGCTTCTACACCGGGGAGCTGTTTTTT.

The sample holds a few counts of this clonotype. This chain connects TRBV25-1 to TRBJ2-7; 8 positions match TRBD1. CDR1 MGHDK and CDR2 SYGVNS come from the germline V gene. V shed 6 bases, J shed 6 bases, and the junction held 10 bases outside the gene matches. The CDR3 has 14 amino acids. CDR3 protein: CASSQRVDRAEQYF. CDR3 in DNA: TGTGCCAGCAGCCAGAGGGTGGACAGGGCCGAGCAGTACTTC.

This chain links TRBV19 with TRBJ2-7, with TRBD2 identical over 9 bases. This CDR3 has 15 residues. V was pared by 4 bases and J by 3 bases, with 7 bases of the junction left unmatched. The V gene's germline CDR1 is LNHDA and CDR2 SQIVND (reference sequence). CDR3 DNA sequence: TGTGCCAGTAGTACCGGGACTAGCAGAGTCTACGAGCAGTACTTC. It is translated as CASSTGTSRVYEQYF.

There are many counts of this clonotype. The gene calls are TRBV3-1 and TRBJ2-1; no reliable D call. V lost 2 bases and J lost 13, with 12 bases in between. Germline lookup yields CDR1 LGHDT and CDR2 YNNKEL (reference sequence). The CDR3 totals 12 residues. The CDR3 DNA follows: TGTGCCAGCAGCCAATTTCCCAGGAACCAGTTCTTC. Amino acids: CASSQFPRNQFF.